This T cell receptor (beta chain) came from a study of blood T cell repertoires in COVID-19. Per the authors' pipeline: Estimated nucleated cell counts came from reference gene primer amplification. The method was immunoSEQ multiplex PCR; TCRdb's version includes in-frame clones alone and lacks a portion of them. The DNA was the basis for D and trimming; V, J and clone size are from that table. The sample lists approximately 74,000 clones; about nine tenths were seen once. This CDR3 contains 15 residues. V lost 3 bases and J lost 4, with 15 bases in between. Germline lookup yields CDR1 MNHEY and CDR2 SMNVEV (reference sequence).

This receptor was identified in a woman aged 55-70 years with acute or convalescent COVID-19. This chain links TRBV27 with TRBJ1-1; possible D gene TRBD1, 5 bases. Sequenced: peripheral blood. CDR3 sequence (DNA): TGTGCCAGCAGTTTTCAGGGCCTAATGGGCACTGAAGCTTTCTTT. Its translation: CASSFQGLMGTEAFF.